This TCR beta chain originates from a study of OX40 agonist ivuxolimab in advanced cancers. Generated by immunoSEQ multiplex PCR, the TCRdb table keeps only in-frame clones and is missing some. The sample contains around 77,000 clones, more than 90% of which appear only once. Systemic immunosuppression or a history of autoimmune disease excluded patients. Germline assignment: CDR1 SGHTA and CDR2 FQGTGA. This CDR3 region has 16 residues. V was clipped by 3 bases and J by 5 bases; unmatched bases: 5. Sample: CD4+ or CD8+ T cells sorted from blood, taken in a trial of the OX40 agonist ivuxolimab. J is TRBJ2-2 and V is TRBV7-3; 11 bases match TRBD2. This TCR was sampled from an adult with an advanced solid tumor such as melanoma, head and neck, liver or kidney cancer. Here the CDR3 reads CASSLQLAGVTGELFF. For the CDR3, the DNA is TGTGCCAGCAGCTTGCAACTAGCGGGAGTAACCGGGGAGCTGTTTTTT.